Included here is one T cell receptor beta chain sequence, with context. TCRdb keeps only in-frame clones here, not all; method: immunoSEQ multiplex PCR. In the table there are 470,000 or so clones, roughly 88% of which are singletons. This specimen belongs to a study of blood T cell repertoires in COVID-19. Germline V gives CDR1 LNHDA, CDR2 SQIVND (reference sequence). The CDR3 length is 13 residues. V was clipped by 3 bases and J by 10 bases, with 15 bases between them. The rearrangement joins TRBV19 to TRBJ1-1, with a weak D call TRBD1 (5 bases). The sequence derives from a human donor in a cohort sampled during active COVID-19. Sequencing used peripheral blood. The CDR3 protein is CASSIRQFEGAFF. CDR3 nucleotide sequence: TGTGCCAGTAGTATCCGACAGTTTGAAGGAGCTTTCTTT.